One and the same sample provided the 12 T cell receptor beta chains below, sequenced in a study of T cells after yellow fever vaccination. MiXCR, applied by TCRdb to the 5' RACE reads, yields one record per CDR3 protein. The sample lists approximately 250,000 distinct CDR3 sequences; approximately 3.6% were seen once. Specimen: PBMCs, collected 15 days after the yellow fever booster vaccination. The receptors were sampled from a man aged 18-30 years who received the YFV17D yellow fever vaccine.

This clonotype was counted at least ten times. V is TRBV20-1 and J is TRBJ2-3; 12 bases line up with TRBD2. Germline CDR1 DFQATT, CDR2 SNEGSKA (reference sequence). CDR3 length: 14 amino acids. V was clipped by 3 bases and J by 3 bases; unmatched bases: 1. In nucleotides, the CDR3 is TGCAGTGCTAGGACTAGCGGGGGAACAGATACGCAGTATTTT. Its translation is CSARTSGGTDTQYF.

This clonotype was found many times. The chain uses TRBV20-1 and TRBJ2-3; perhaps TRBD2 as D (6 bases). This CDR3 contains 12 residues. The germline V and J ends were trimmed by 4 bases and 6 bases, with 11 bases remaining between them. The germline gives CDR1 DFQATT, CDR2 SNEGSKA (reference sequence). The CDR3 nucleotides are TGCAGTGCTAACTGGGCGGGGGATACGCAGTATTTT. It codes for CSANWAGDTQYF.

This clonotype was recorded at least ten times. V and J are TRBV7-6 and TRBJ1-5, with a weak D call TRBD1 (6 bases). This CDR3 comprises 15 residues. V shed 1 base and J shed 7 bases, with 14 bases lying between them. Germline V CDR1 and CDR2: SGHVS, FNYEAQ. The CDR3: CASSLGSRGGQPQHF. For the CDR3, the DNA is TGTGCCAGCAGCTTAGGGAGCAGGGGAGGACAGCCCCAGCATTTT. The complete variable domain, with remaining parts taken from reference TRBV7-6 and TRBJ1-5, reads GAGVSQSPRYKVTKRGQDVALRCDPISGHVSLYWYRQALGQGPEFLTYFNYEAQQDKSGLPNDRFSAERPEGSISTLTIQRTEQRDSAMYRCASSLGSRGGQPQHFGDGTRLSIL.

Many counts were recorded for this clonotype. V gene TRBV9 combines with J gene TRBJ2-2; 10 positions match TRBD2. J gave up 6 bases and V 1 base, and 0 bases lay outside the gene matches. This CDR3 region has 14 residues. Germline V lookup: CDR1 SGDLS, CDR2 YYNGEE. CDR3 DNA sequence: TGTGCCAGCAGCGTAAGCGGGGGGGCCGGGGAGCTGTTTTTT. Translated: CASSVSGGAGELFF.

This clonotype was seen many times. The V gene is TRBV20-1, the J gene TRBJ2-3, with D tentatively TRBD2 (6 bases). Germline assignment: CDR1 DFQATT and CDR2 SNEGSKA (reference sequence). This CDR3 region has 14 residues. The V end lost 2 bases, the J end lost 1 base, and 10 bases lay between the germline ends. Here the CDR3 DNA reads TGCAGTGCTAGAAAACCGGGGGGCACAGATACGCAGTATTTT. This encodes CSARKPGGTDTQYF.

This clonotype appeared many times. V gene TRBV5-1 combines with J gene TRBJ1-6, with D unclear. Germline V lookup: CDR1 SGHRS, CDR2 YFSETQ. The CDR3 consists of 13 residues. Between the trimmed V and J ends, which lost 7 bases and 6 bases, there was a span of 11 bases. CDR3 in amino acids: CASGLKINSPLHF. In DNA, the CDR3 is TGCGCCAGCGGATTAAAGATTAATTCACCCCTCCACTTT. The full variable domain, rest sourced from reference TRBV5-1 and TRBJ1-6, is KAGVTQTPRYLIKTRGQQVTLSCSPISGHRSVSWYQQTPGQGLQFLFEYFSETQRNKGNFPGRFSGRQFSNSRSEMNVSTLELGDSALYLCASGLKINSPLHFGNGTRLTVT.

This clonotype has at least ten counts. The genes are TRBV7-9 and TRBJ1-6; 9 bases line up with TRBD1. This CDR3 spans 16 amino acids. V was pared by 5 bases and J by 11 bases, with 13 bases of the junction left unmatched. The germline CDR1 and CDR2 sequences are SEHNR and FQNEAQ (reference sequence). The CDR3 nucleotides are TGTGCCAGCAGCCCAGGGTCCGGGACAGGGTGGACACCCCTCCACTTT. This translates into CASSPGSGTGWTPLHF.

This clonotype came up many times. This chain links TRBV5-1 with TRBJ2-3, with no clear D. Germline CDR1 SGHRS, CDR2 YFSETQ. The V end lost 4 bases, the J end lost 8 bases, and 8 bases lay between the germline ends. The length of the CDR3 is 11 residues. The CDR3 nucleotides are TGCGCCAGCAGCGAGGACGGTACGCAGTATTTT. Its translation is CASSEDGTQYF.

This clonotype was counted a few times. The chain carries TRBV16 and TRBJ1-3; no reliable D call. CDR3 length: 15 residues. Trimming removed 3 bases at V and 0 bases at J, with 9 bases between. Germline V gives CDR1 KGHSY, CDR2 FQNENV. The CDR3 bases are TGTGCCAGCAGCCAGACCGTATTCTCTGGAAACACCATATATTTT. It translates to CASSQTVFSGNTIYF.

This clonotype came up many times. This chain connects TRBV5-6 to TRBJ2-5, with D perhaps matching TRBD1 (5 bases). Germline V gives CDR1 SGHDT, CDR2 YYEEEE. The CDR3 sequence is 13 residues long. Trimming stripped 2 bases from V and 4 bases from J, with 9 bases between. The CDR3 reads CASSFGQAETQYF. CDR3 sequence (DNA): TGTGCCAGCAGCTTCGGACAAGCAGAGACCCAGTACTTC.

There are many counts of this clonotype. The chain is built from TRBV27 and TRBJ1-1, with D maybe TRBD1 (5 bases). Trimming pared 3 bases from V and 4 bases from J, leaving 12 bases between. CDR1 is MNHEY and CDR2 is SMNVEV in the germline V gene (reference sequence). The CDR3 is 14 residues long. This chain's CDR3 is CASSFGAGSTEAFF. The CDR3 nucleotides read TGTGCCAGCAGTTTCGGGGCAGGCTCCACTGAAGCTTTCTTT.

This clonotype was seen ten or more times. The rearrangement links TRBV4-1 to TRBJ2-7; the match to TRBD2 covers 10 bases. This CDR3 comprises 15 residues. Germline trimming cut 1 base from V and 7 bases from J; bases unmatched to any gene: 7. Germline CDR1 MGHRA, CDR2 YSYEKL. CDR3 in amino acids: CASSQGTSGVWEQYF. CDR3 DNA: TGCGCCAGCAGCCAAGGCACTAGCGGGGTCTGGGAGCAGTACTTC.